One and the same sample provided the 3 T cell receptor beta chains below, sequenced in a study of control samples from healthy donors and cancer patients. TCRdb's copy holds only in-frame clones and misses some; the assay was immunoSEQ multiplex PCR. The repertoire consists of about 53,000 clones, with about 90% occurring once and the leading ten covering over 12%. Sequencing was performed on PBMCs. The origin of the receptors is a man aged 55 to 70 with head and neck cancer.

The J gene is TRBJ1-5, the V gene TRBV28, with D perhaps TRBD1 (6 bases). The germline V gene encodes CDR1 MDHEN and CDR2 SYDVKM. The CDR3 totals 14 residues. V was trimmed by 5 bases and J by 6 bases, leaving 14 bases between them. CDR3 amino acids: CASSRGDKGQPQHF. CDR3 bases: TGTGCCAGCAGTCGCGGGGACAAAGGTCAGCCCCAGCATTTT.

Only a few counts were recorded for this clone. J is TRBJ1-5 and V is TRBV6-6; no definite D call. V lost 5 bases to trimming and J lost 1 base, with 12 bases between them. The CDR3 sequence is 15 residues long. Germline V gene lookup returns CDR1 MNHNY and CDR2 SVGAGI (reference sequence). The chain's CDR3 is CASSVGPESNQPQHF. CDR3 nucleotide sequence: TGTGCCAGCAGTGTTGGGCCCGAGAGCAATCAGCCCCAGCATTTT.

The chain recombines TRBV19 with TRBJ1-1, with D possibly being TRBD1 (5 bases). Germline V lookup: CDR1 LNHDA, CDR2 SQIVND (reference sequence). The V and J ends lost 4 bases and 1 base respectively, with 7 bases between them. The CDR3 extends over 13 amino acids. The CDR3 sequence is CASSTQANTEAFF. The DNA for the CDR3 is TGTGCCAGTAGTACACAGGCGAACACTGAAGCTTTCTTT.